One and the same sample provided the 20 T cell receptor beta chains below, sequenced in a study of blood T cell repertoires in COVID-19. Produced via immunoSEQ multiplex PCR; TCRdb's table is partial and in-frame only. Here the sample spans 70,000 to 100,000 clones, around 80% being singletons. The sequencing sample was made of peripheral blood. Receptors originate from a man over 45 with active or convalescent COVID-19.

This clone was detected once. The gene calls are TRBV24-1 and TRBJ2-3; TRBD2 is a possible D gene (6 bases). Trimming took 5 bases from V and 2 from J, leaving 7 bases between them. The CDR3 covers 13 residues. CDR1 is KGHDR and CDR2 is SFDVKD in the germline V gene. In DNA form, the CDR3 reads TGTGCCACCAGTGGACTAGACACAGATACGCAGTATTTT. It yields the protein CATSGLDTDTQYF.

This sequence joins TRBV18 and TRBJ2-7; 9 bases align to TRBD2. This CDR3 region has 16 residues. CDR1 is KGHSH, CDR2 LQKENI, per germline. V lost 6 bases and J lost 0; bases outside the gene matches: 9. The DNA of the CDR3 is TGTGCCAGCTCCAAGGGTTTAGCGGGGGACTCCTACGAGCAGTACTTC. It yields the protein CASSKGLAGDSYEQYF.

The J gene is TRBJ1-4, the V gene TRBV6-5, with 10 nucleotides matching TRBD1. Looked up from germline, CDR1 is MNHEY and CDR2 is SVGAGI. The trim removed 5 bases at V and 5 bases at J, leaving 2 bases unmatched. The CDR3 length is 14 residues. The CDR3 spells CASSTGQGNEKLFF. The CDR3, as DNA: TGTGCCAGCAGTACGGGACAGGGGAATGAAAAACTGTTTTTT.

The J gene is TRBJ2-7, the V gene TRBV20-1; 7 bases map to TRBD1. Trimming removed 3 bases from V and 6 bases from J; junction bases left unmatched: 11. The germline CDR1 and CDR2 sequences are DFQATT and SNEGSKA (reference sequence). This CDR3 has 14 amino acids. CDR3 protein: CSASAWTGGSEQYF. The DNA for the CDR3 is TGCAGTGCTAGTGCCTGGACAGGTGGATCCGAGCAGTACTTC.

The rearrangement joins TRBV10-2 to TRBJ2-3, with 12 bases that match TRBD2. The junction had 1 base not matched to a gene; V was cut back by 6 bases and J by 0 bases. Germline lookup yields CDR1 WSHSY and CDR2 SAAADI. This CDR3 has 15 amino acids. CDR3 sequence: CASRLAGGSTDTQYF. CDR3 nucleotide sequence: TGCGCCAGCAGGCTAGCGGGGGGGAGCACAGATACGCAGTATTTT.

This clone has just a few counts. V usage is TRBV2 and J usage is TRBJ1-3, with 8 bases lining up with TRBD1. V trimming: 6 bases; J trimming: 4 bases; junction bases outside the gene matches: 5. Germline V gene data show CDR1 as SNHLY and CDR2 as FYNNEI. The CDR3 is made up of 14 amino acids. Here the CDR3 reads CASRTRDRGNTIYF. CDR3 coding DNA: TGTGCCAGCAGGACCCGGGACAGGGGAAACACCATATATTTT.

The rearrangement uses TRBV21-1 and TRBJ1-3; the table gives TRBD1 as D, unverified against the DNA. TRBV21-1 counts as a pseudogene. There are 18 residues in the CDR3. The CDR3 coding sequence is TGTGCCAGCAGCAAAGCAACCGACAGGGGCTCCTCTGGAAACACCATATATTTT. The encoded protein is CASSKATDRGSSGNTIYF.

The genes are TRBV7-2 and TRBJ1-1, with 9 bases lining up with TRBD1. The CDR3 sequence is 18 residues long. Germline values: CDR1 SGHTA, CDR2 FQGNSA. Trimming removed 5 bases from V and 6 bases from J; junction bases left unmatched: 19. CDR3 amino acids: CASSLNVPGQGSEAEAFF. Here the CDR3 DNA reads TGTGCCAGCAGCCTAAATGTCCCGGGACAGGGTTCGGAGGCTGAAGCTTTCTTT.

This clone appeared a few times. The genes are TRBV27 and TRBJ2-1; D perhaps matches TRBD1 (5 bases). From germline, CDR1 is MNHEY and CDR2 SMNVEV (reference sequence). The CDR3 runs 14 residues. V was cut by 6 bases and J by 4 bases, with 13 bases left in between. The CDR3 sequence: CASSAPTAYNEQFF. Written as DNA, the CDR3 is TGTGCCAGCAGCGCTCCGACAGCATACAATGAGCAGTTCTTC.

The chain joins TRBV19 to TRBJ1-5; D unresolved. The CDR3 is made up of 15 amino acids. V lost 2 bases, J lost 7 bases, and 15 bases lay in between. Germline-derived CDR1 and CDR2 are LNHDA and SQIVND (reference sequence). Here the CDR3 DNA reads TGTGCCAGTAGTATAATGTGGGCGGAGGGACAGCCCCAGCATTTT. Amino acid sequence: CASSIMWAEGQPQHF.

The chain couples TRBV6-5 to TRBJ1-6; D remains unclear. The CDR3 length is 14 residues. Germline CDR1 is MNHEY and CDR2 is SVGAGI. V was trimmed by 6 bases and J by 9 bases, leaving 15 bases between them. CDR3: CASRTDIGGSPLHF. The CDR3, as DNA: TGTGCCAGCAGAACCGACATTGGTGGTTCACCCCTCCACTTT.

This clone was detected a few times. The J gene is TRBJ1-1, the V gene TRBV4-3; D uncertain. This CDR3 contains 14 residues. The ends were cut back, 4 bases at V and 1 base at J, with 10 bases in the middle. Germline V lookup: CDR1 LGHNA, CDR2 YSLEER. The CDR3 DNA reads as TGCGCCAGCAGCCTCGGGGTGGGGAACACTGAAGCTTTCTTT. This translates into CASSLGVGNTEAFF.

This clone was counted once. This chain uses TRBV11-3 with TRBJ2-7; the match to TRBD1 covers 8 bases. Germline-derived CDR1 and CDR2 are SGHNT and YENEEA. The trim removed 3 bases at V and 0 bases at J, leaving 4 bases unmatched. The CDR3 has 15 residues. The CDR3 nucleotides are TGTGCCAGCAGCTTCTCCGGGACAGGCTCCTACGAGCAGTACTTC. Translation gives CASSFSGTGSYEQYF.

This clone was detected only a few times. Here the CDR3 DNA reads TGTGCCACCAGCAGAGAACCGGAGAGATCTCGCTACGAGCAGTACGTC. It codes for CATSREPERSRYEQYV. V gene TRBV15 combines with J gene TRBJ2-7; D not resolved. Germline V gene data show CDR1 as LNHNV and CDR2 as YYDKDF (reference sequence). CDR3 length: 16 residues. Trimming cost V 0 bases and J 3 bases, with 15 bases left between them.

This chain joins TRBV7-2 and TRBJ1-1; D gene uncertain. Trimming cost V 4 bases and J 5 bases, with 14 bases left between them. Germline V gene data show CDR1 as SGHTA and CDR2 as FQGNSA. The CDR3 is made up of 14 amino acids. The CDR3 DNA reads as TGTGCCAGCAGCTACCGTCGGGGAAGTACTGAAGCTTTCTTT. Translated, it gives CASSYRRGSTEAFF.

Concerning this clone itself: The same CDR3 also results from other DNA sequences found in this sample. This chain connects TRBV10-3 to TRBJ2-5; weak D call: TRBD2 (6 bases). With 0 bases removed from V and 5 bases from J, the gap between germline ends came to 10 bases. This CDR3 has 14 residues. Germline assignment: CDR1 ENHRY and CDR2 SYGVKD. Here the CDR3 reads CAISESTGEETQYF. The CDR3 coding sequence is TGTGCCATCAGTGAGTCTACGGGGGAGGAGACCCAGTACTTC.

V usage is TRBV6-1 and J usage is TRBJ2-1; TRBD2 might be the D (6 bases). Trimming shortened V by 2 bases and J by 4 bases, and 18 bases separated the two germline ends. This CDR3 is built from 17 residues. From germline, CDR1 is MNHNS and CDR2 SASEGT. The CDR3 DNA sequence: TGTGCCAGCAGTGAACCCTCATGGGTGGGGGGATACAATGAGCAGTTCTTC. Translating it yields CASSEPSWVGGYNEQFF.

The chain recombines TRBV5-8 with TRBJ1-1; a possible D gene is TRBD1 (5 bases). CDR1 is SGHTS and CDR2 is YDEGEE in the germline V gene. The CDR3 has 12 amino acids. The V gene lost 0 bases and the J gene lost 10 bases, with 10 bases spanning the gap. The DNA of the CDR3 is TGTGCCAGCAGCTTGGAGAAGGGGCTAGCTTTCTTT. Encoded protein: CASSLEKGLAFF. Using reference TRBV5-8 and TRBJ1-1 for the parts outside the CDR3, the full variable domain is EAGVTQSPTHLIKTRGQQATLRCSPISGHTSVYWYQQALGLGLQFLLWYDEGEERNRGNFPPRFSGRQFPNYSSELNVNALELEDSALYLCASSLEKGLAFFGQGTRLTVV.

For the CDR3, the DNA is TGTGCCAGCAGTTTGACAGGGGGTGAAAAACTGTTTTTT. Its protein is CASSLTGGEKLFF. The chain has TRBV12-3 or TRBV12-4 and TRBJ1-4, with 9 bases matching TRBD1. J gave up 7 bases and V 3 bases, and 0 bases lay outside the gene matches. The CDR3 is 13 amino acids.

This clone was seen ten or more times. This rearrangement joins TRBV10-1 to TRBJ1-6, with 7 bases lining up with TRBD1. The CDR3 has 14 residues. The ends lost 7 bases at V and 7 bases at J; junction bases unmatched: 7. Germline values: CDR1 WNHNN, CDR2 SYGVQD (reference sequence). CDR3 protein: CASTDRAENSPLHF. The CDR3 DNA is TGCGCCAGCACCGACAGGGCTGAGAATTCACCCCTCCACTTT.